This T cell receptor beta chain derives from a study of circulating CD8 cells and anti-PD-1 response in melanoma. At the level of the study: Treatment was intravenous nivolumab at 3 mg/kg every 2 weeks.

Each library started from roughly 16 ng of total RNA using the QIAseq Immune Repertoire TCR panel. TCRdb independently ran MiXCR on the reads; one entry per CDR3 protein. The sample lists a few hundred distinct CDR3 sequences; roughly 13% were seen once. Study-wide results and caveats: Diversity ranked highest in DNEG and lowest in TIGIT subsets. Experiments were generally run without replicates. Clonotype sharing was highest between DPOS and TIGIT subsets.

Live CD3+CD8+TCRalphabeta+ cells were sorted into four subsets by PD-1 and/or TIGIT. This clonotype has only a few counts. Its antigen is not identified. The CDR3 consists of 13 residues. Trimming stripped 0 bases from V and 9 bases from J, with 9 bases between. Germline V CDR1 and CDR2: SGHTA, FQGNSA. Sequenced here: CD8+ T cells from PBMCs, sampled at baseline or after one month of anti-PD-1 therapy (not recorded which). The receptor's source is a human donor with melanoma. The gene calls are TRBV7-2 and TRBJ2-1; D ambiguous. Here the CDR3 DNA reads TGTGCCAGCAGCTTAGCGTGGCTGGGTGAGCAGTTCTTC. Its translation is CASSLAWLGEQFF.